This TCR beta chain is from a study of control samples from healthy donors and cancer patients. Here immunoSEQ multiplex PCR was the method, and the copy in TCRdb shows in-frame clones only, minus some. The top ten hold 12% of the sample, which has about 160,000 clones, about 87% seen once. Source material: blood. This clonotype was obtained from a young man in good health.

The CDR3 DNA reads as TGTGCCAGCAGCGCGGACAGGGAGAGGTACGAGCAGTACTTC. Protein sequence: CASSADRERYEQYF. This chain connects TRBV7-2 to TRBJ2-7; TRBD1 matches 8 bases. Looked up from germline, CDR1 is SGHTA and CDR2 is FQGNSA. CDR3 length: 14 residues. V dropped 5 bases and J dropped 4; count of bases not matched to a gene: 7.